Listed below are T cell receptor beta chains from one sample, sequenced in a study of identifying expanded T cells in peripheral blood. Assay used: immunoSEQ multiplex PCR; TCRdb lists only in-frame clones, some missing. The data hold some 70,000 clones, with 85% to 90% observed a single time. Material: blood. These receptor sequences come from a person aged 18 to 75 in good health. Both conserved end residues are part of each CDR3. A D gene is named only where the DNA matches it firmly. Size tells how often a clone was seen (once, few, many) or the class of an expanded clone, and some rows leave it out.

clone_size,j_call,v_call,d_call,cdr3_nt,cdr3_aa
-,TRBJ2-1,TRBV7-3,-,TGTGCCAGCAGCCCCCGCCCCACAGGCAGTGAGCAGTTCTTC,CASSPRPTGSEQFF
-,TRBJ1-4,TRBV5-8,-,TGTGCCAGCAGCTTGGGGTCGCCAACTAATGAAAAACTGTTTTTT,CASSLGSPTNEKLFF
-,TRBJ1-2,TRBV7-2,-,TGTGCCACCAGGCCGTACTATGGCTACACCTTC,CATRPYYGYTF
-,TRBJ2-1,TRBV10-3,-,TGTGCCATCAGTGAGTTAGTGAATGAGCAGTTCTTC,CAISELVNEQFF
once,TRBJ2-1,TRBV27,TRBD2,TGTGCCAGCCGACTAGCGGGGGTGAATGAGCAGTTCTTC,CASRLAGVNEQFF
-,TRBJ2-2,TRBV2,-,TGTGCCAGCAGTCCCGACTGGACCGGGGAGCTGTTTTTT,CASSPDWTGELFF
once,TRBJ2-3,TRBV6-1,TRBD1,TGTGCCAGTTGGACAGGGTACACAGATACGCAGTATTTT,CASWTGYTDTQYF
-,TRBJ2-7,TRBV7-2,TRBD2,TGTGCCAGCAGCCCCAGGACTAGCGGGATCTACGAGCAGTACTTC,CASSPRTSGIYEQYF
once,TRBJ2-1,TRBV15,TRBD2,TGTGCCACCAGCAGTGAGCGGGGGGCCTCGAATGAGCAGTTCTTC,CATSSERGASNEQFF
-,TRBJ1-5,TRBV9,TRBD1,TGTGCCAACAGCGTCGGACAGGGGTACAATCAGCCCCAGCATTTT,CANSVGQGYNQPQHF
few,TRBJ1-5,TRBV2,-,TGTGCCAGCAGTGGAGGTCAGCCCCAGCATTTT,CASSGGQPQHF
-,TRBJ2-5,TRBV27,TRBD1,TGTGCCAGCAGCCAAGGGACAGGGAGAGGAGAGACCCAGTACTTC,CASSQGTGRGETQYF
-,TRBJ2-1,TRBV2,-,TGTGCCAGCAGTGAAGATGATACAGGGTCAGATGAGCAGTTCTTC,CASSEDDTGSDEQFF
-,TRBJ1-2,TRBV7-2,-,TGTGCCAGCAGCTTAGCCCTAGGGGGGTCTGGCTACACCTTC,CASSLALGGSGYTF
-,TRBJ1-6,TRBV11-2,-,TGTGCCAGCAGCTCCCTTGCCGGACGCAGTTATAATTCACCCCTCCACTTT,CASSSLAGRSYNSPLHF
-,TRBJ2-7,TRBV9,-,TGTGCCAGCAGCGTAGAGCAGGGGCCTGAGCACGAGCAGTACTTC,CASSVEQGPEHEQYF
-,TRBJ2-3,TRBV5-1,TRBD1,TGCGCCAGCAGCTTGGTCGTTCAGGGGGCAGATACGCAGTATTTT,CASSLVVQGADTQYF
-,TRBJ1-1,TRBV19,TRBD1,TGTGCCAGTAGTAGACCGGGACAGGGCTCTACTATGAACACTGAAGCTTTCTTT,CASSRPGQGSTMNTEAFF
once,TRBJ1-6,TRBV4-1,-,TGCGCCAGCAGCCCCGCCCCAGGGGATTCACCCCTCCACTTT,CASSPAPGDSPLHF
-,TRBJ2-3,TRBV6-6,TRBD2,TGTGCCAGCACGGGCCCTAGCGGGGCAAGGGATACGCAGTATTTT,CASTGPSGARDTQYF
-,TRBJ2-5,TRBV5-4,TRBD2,TGTGCCAGCAGGATGACTAGCGGGGCGTTTCAAGAGACCCAGTACTTC,CASRMTSGAFQETQYF
-,TRBJ2-3,TRBV7-7,TRBD2,TGTGCCAGCAGCTTTAGCGGGAGCGGGGATACGCAGTATTTT,CASSFSGSGDTQYF
-,TRBJ1-5,TRBV19,-,TGTGCCAGTAGTATCGGCAGTTACTCCAATCAGCCCCAGCATTTT,CASSIGSYSNQPQHF
-,TRBJ2-1,TRBV19,-,TGTGCCAGTAGTATAGGACGGGACAATGAGCAGTTCTTC,CASSIGRDNEQFF
-,TRBJ2-7,TRBV18,-,TGTGCCAGCTCACCAGGGGGTTACGAGCAGTACTTC,CASSPGGYEQYF
-,TRBJ2-3,TRBV28,TRBD2,TGTGCCAGCAGTTTGTCTCCTAGCGGAACAACAGATACGCAGTATTTT,CASSLSPSGTTDTQYF
-,TRBJ1-6,TRBV5-5,-,TGTGCCAGCAGACTAAAGAGTAATACCAATTCACCCCTCCACTTT,CASRLKSNTNSPLHF
-,TRBJ2-2,TRBV28,-,TGTGCCAGCAGTCCCTTAGACAGGTCGAACACCGGGGAGCTGTTTTTT,CASSPLDRSNTGELFF
-,TRBJ2-5,TRBV18,-,TGTGCCAGCTCACACCTGGATCAGGGGGAGACCCAGTACTTC,CASSHLDQGETQYF
-,TRBJ2-5,TRBV19,-,TGTGCCAGTAGTCGGAATGTCGGAAAAGAGACCCAGTACTTC,CASSRNVGKETQYF
-,TRBJ2-7,TRBV25-1,-,TGTGCCAGCAGAGACCCAAAGATCTACGAGCAGTACTTC,CASRDPKIYEQYF
-,TRBJ2-5,TRBV5-1,TRBD1,TGCGCCAGCAGCTTAGGGACAGGGGTCGAGACCCAGTACTTC,CASSLGTGVETQYF
-,TRBJ1-1,TRBV5-1,-,TGCGCCAGCAGCTTGGGGCGCGGGGCCCGATTGAACACTGAAGCTTTCTTT,CASSLGRGARLNTEAFF
-,TRBJ2-5,TRBV7-6,TRBD2,TGTGCCAGCAGCTTAGCTTGGGCTAGCGGGAACCGGAGATCTGCAGAGACCCAGTACTTC,CASSLAWASGNRRSAETQYF
-,TRBJ2-6,TRBV19,TRBD2,TGTGCCAGTAGTACTACTAGCGGGATCGGTGGGGCCAACGTCCTGACTTTC,CASSTTSGIGGANVLTF
-,TRBJ1-1,TRBV7-9,-,TGTGCCAGCACCTTCCCCAGGGACACTGAAGCTTTCTTT,CASTFPRDTEAFF
-,TRBJ2-7,TRBV5-5,-,TGTGCCAGCAGCTTAACCTTTCGGTCCTCCTACGAGCAGTACTTC,CASSLTFRSSYEQYF
-,TRBJ2-1,TRBV9,TRBD2,TGTGCCAGCAGCGTTTCTATAAGCGGGGGGAACAATGAGCAGTTCTTC,CASSVSISGGNNEQFF
-,TRBJ2-7,TRBV4-3,TRBD2,TGCGCCAGCAGCCAAGATCTAGCGGGGGGGCGGGAGCAGTACTTC,CASSQDLAGGREQYF
-,TRBJ2-6,TRBV25-1,-,TGTGCCAGCGCGGATGTGGCAGACGACTCTGGGGCCAACGTCCTGACTTTC,CASADVADDSGANVLTF
-,TRBJ2-6,TRBV4-3,-,TGCGCCAGCAGCCAAGCAGTGATCTCTGGGGCCAACGTCCTGACTTTC,CASSQAVISGANVLTF
-,TRBJ2-7,TRBV6-6,TRBD2,TGTGCCAGCTCTCTAGCGGGCTCCTACGAGCAGTACTTC,CASSLAGSYEQYF